This T cell receptor (beta chain) originates from a study of blood T cell repertoires in COVID-19. Study background: COVID-19 samples, acute and convalescent, were from the United States, Italy and Spain. T cells, B-cell-depleted T cells, or PBMCs supplied cDNA or gDNA.

Assay used: immunoSEQ multiplex PCR; TCRdb lists only in-frame clones, some missing. Of some 350,000 clones in the sample, 87% are singletons; the top ten hold approximately 5%. Two negative PCRs, clearance, or symptom resolution were required of recovered Cohort 3 donors. CDR1 and CDR2 from the germline V gene are KGHSH and LQKENI. V lost 3 bases, J lost 2 bases, and 4 bases stayed unmatched. CDR3 length equals 15 residues. The sequence came from a woman younger than 45 who had recovered from COVID-19. This chain connects TRBV18 to TRBJ1-2; 9 bases map to TRBD1. Sample: PBMCs or T cells enriched from blood (not recorded which). The CDR3 sequence: CASSPSGTGNYGYTF. CDR3 nucleotides: TGTGCCAGCTCACCTTCCGGGACAGGGAACTATGGCTACACCTTC.